The TCR beta chain described here comes from a study of T-cell reconstitution after alpha-beta-depleted transplantation in children. This clonotype has a count of ten or more. The CDR3 is 13 amino acids. The V segment lost 6 bases and the J segment 2 bases; nucleotides outside the gene matches: 4. The germline CDR1 and CDR2 sequences are SGHNT and YYREEE (reference sequence). This sample's TCRbeta library carried unique molecular identifier barcodes. TCRdb called the PCR reads again in MiXCR, with one record for every CDR3 protein. The sample has 40,000 to 60,000 distinct CDR3 sequences; about 9% are singletons.

This material consisted of PBMCs, mostly from graft donor cells, taken 60 days after TCRalphabeta/CD19-depleted stem cell transplant. The sequence was collected from a male patient aged 2-9 years who had a stem cell transplant for chronic granulomatous disease, so the T cells may come from the graft donor. The rearrangement uses TRBV5-4 and TRBJ2-7; 8 nucleotides match TRBD2. CDR3 nucleotide sequence: TGTGCCAGCACCGGGGGGGAAACCTACGAGCAGTACTTC. Translation gives CASTGGETYEQYF.